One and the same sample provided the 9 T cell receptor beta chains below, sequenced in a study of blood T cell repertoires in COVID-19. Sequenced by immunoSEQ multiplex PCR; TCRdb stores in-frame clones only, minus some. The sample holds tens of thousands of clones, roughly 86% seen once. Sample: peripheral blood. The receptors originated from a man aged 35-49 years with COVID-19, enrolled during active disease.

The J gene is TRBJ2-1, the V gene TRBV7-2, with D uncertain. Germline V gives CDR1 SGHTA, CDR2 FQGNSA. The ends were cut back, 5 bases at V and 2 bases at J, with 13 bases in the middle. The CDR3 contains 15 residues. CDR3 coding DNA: TGTGCCAGCAGCCAAACGAGCGCAGCCTACAATGAGCAGTTCTTC. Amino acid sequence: CASSQTSAAYNEQFF.

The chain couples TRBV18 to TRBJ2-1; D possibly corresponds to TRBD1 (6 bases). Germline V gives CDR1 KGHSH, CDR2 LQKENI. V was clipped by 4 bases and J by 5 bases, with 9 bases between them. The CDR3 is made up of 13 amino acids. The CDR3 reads CASSRDRNNEQFF. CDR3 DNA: TGTGCCAGCTCACGTGACAGGAACAATGAGCAGTTCTTC.

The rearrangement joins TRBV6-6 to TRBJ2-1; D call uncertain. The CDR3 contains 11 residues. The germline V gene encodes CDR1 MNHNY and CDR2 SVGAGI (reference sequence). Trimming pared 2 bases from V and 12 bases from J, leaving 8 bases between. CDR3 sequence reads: CASSYRGRQFF. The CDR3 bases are TGTGCCAGCAGTTACCGAGGAAGGCAGTTCTTC.

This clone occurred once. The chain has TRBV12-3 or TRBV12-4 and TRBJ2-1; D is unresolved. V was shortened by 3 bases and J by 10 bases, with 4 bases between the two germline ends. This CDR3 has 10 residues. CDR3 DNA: TGTGCCAGCAGTTTTAAAGAGCAGTTCTTC. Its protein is CASSFKEQFF.

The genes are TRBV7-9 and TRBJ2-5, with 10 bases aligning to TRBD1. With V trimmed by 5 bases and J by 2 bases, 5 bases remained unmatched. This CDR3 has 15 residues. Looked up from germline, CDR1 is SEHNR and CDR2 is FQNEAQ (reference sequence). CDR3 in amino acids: CASSIWTGGQETQYF. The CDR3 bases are TGTGCCAGCAGCATCTGGACAGGGGGACAAGAGACCCAGTACTTC.

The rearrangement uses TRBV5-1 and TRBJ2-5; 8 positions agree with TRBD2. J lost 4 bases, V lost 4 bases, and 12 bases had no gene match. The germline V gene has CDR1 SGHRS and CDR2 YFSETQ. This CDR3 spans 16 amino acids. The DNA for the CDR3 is TGCGCCAGCAGCCTGGGCGTAGGTAGCGGGGCAGAGACCCAGTACTTC. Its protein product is CASSLGVGSGAETQYF.

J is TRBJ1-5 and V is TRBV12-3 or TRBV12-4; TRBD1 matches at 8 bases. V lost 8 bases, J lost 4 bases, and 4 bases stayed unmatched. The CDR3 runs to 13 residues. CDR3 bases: TGTGCCAGCCGGGGACAGGAGAATCAGCCCCAGCATTTT. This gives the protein CASRGQENQPQHF.

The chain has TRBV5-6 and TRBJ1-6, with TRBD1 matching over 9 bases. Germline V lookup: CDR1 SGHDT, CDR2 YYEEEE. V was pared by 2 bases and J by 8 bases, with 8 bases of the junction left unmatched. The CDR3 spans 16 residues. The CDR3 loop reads CASSFWGTGGYSPLHF. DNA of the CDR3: TGTGCCAGCAGCTTTTGGGGAACAGGGGGCTATTCACCCCTCCACTTT.

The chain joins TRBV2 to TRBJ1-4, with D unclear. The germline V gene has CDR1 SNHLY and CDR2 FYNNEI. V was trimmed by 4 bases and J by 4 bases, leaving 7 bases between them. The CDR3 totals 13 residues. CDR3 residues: CASSARGNEKLFF. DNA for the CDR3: TGTGCCAGCAGTGCCAGAGGTAATGAAAAACTGTTTTTT. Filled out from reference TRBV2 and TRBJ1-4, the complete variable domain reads EPEVTQTPSHQVTQMGQEVILRCVPISNHLYFYWYRQILGQKVEFLVSFYNNEISEKSEIFDDQFSVERPDGSNFTLKIRSTKLEDSAMYFCASSARGNEKLFFGSGTQLSVL.